This TCR beta chain was recovered during a study of CD8 T cells in Susac syndrome. This clonotype appeared a single time. What it binds is not known. The CDR3 is made up of 17 amino acids. Germline CDR1 reads LGHNT; CDR2 reads FRNRAP. The ends were cut back, 3 bases at V and 5 bases at J, with 21 bases in the middle. Reverse transcription of roughly 0.45 to 1 ug RNA used random hexamers. The authors amplified TCR beta CDR3 across 54 Vbeta and 13 Jbeta using immunoSEQ multiplex PCR. Each CDR3 protein gets one entry after TCRdb re-called the immunoSEQ multiplex PCR reads with MiXCR. The sample lists about 150,000 distinct CDR3 sequences, around 95% seen once, with approximately 0.15% in the top ten. Sequencing of TCR beta covered CD8+ and CD4+ T cells obtained from blood. General observations from the study: The authors acknowledged that the study's TCR sequencing and HLA analysis involved relatively few individuals.

V usage is TRBV12-5 and J usage is TRBJ2-3; no clear D gene. The source material was CD8+ T cells from PBMCs. This receptor was identified in a human donor with multiple sclerosis. Written as DNA, the CDR3 is TGTGCTAGTGGTTTTGGATCGCGGTTTGGGATTGGAGATACGCAGTATTTT. This sequence encodes CASGFGSRFGIGDTQYF.